These 11 T cell receptor beta chains were all obtained from the same sample, sequenced in a study of T cell responses to AZD1222 COVID-19 vaccine. Repertoires were generated with immunoSEQ multiplex PCR, while TCRdb's copy carries only in-frame clones and drops some. The sample shows 150,000 to 200,000 clones, 90% of them seen only once. The sequencing here drew on peripheral blood, taken on day 0 of AZD1222 vaccination. The source of these receptors is an adult in good health.

The chain links TRBV6-5 to TRBJ1-4; tentatively, D is TRBD1 (5 bases). V was clipped by 2 bases and J by 3 bases, with 10 bases between them. There are 15 residues in the CDR3. Germline V CDR1 and CDR2: MNHEY, SVGAGI. The CDR3 DNA follows: TGTGCCAGCAGTTACGGCGGGGCAGCTAATGAAAAACTGTTTTTT. Its protein product is CASSYGGAANEKLFF.

The V and J genes are TRBV7-9 and TRBJ2-2, with D uncertain. The CDR3 spans 14 residues. Trimming pared 5 bases from V and 1 base from J, leaving 8 bases between. Germline V lookup: CDR1 SEHNR, CDR2 FQNEAQ (reference sequence). The CDR3 bases are TGTGCCAGCAGCCCAAAGATGAACACCGGGGAGCTGTTTTTT. Translated, it gives CASSPKMNTGELFF.

The chain is built from TRBV24-1 and TRBJ2-3; weak D call: TRBD1 (7 bases). CDR1 is KGHDR, CDR2 SFDVKD, per germline. This CDR3 is built from 16 residues. Trimming took off 3 bases at V and 2 bases at J, with 14 bases between the two ends. CDR3 DNA: TGTGCCACCAGTGATGGGGGGACAGAAGTCACAGATACGCAGTATTTT. Translating it yields CATSDGGTEVTDTQYF.

The DNA for the CDR3 is TGTGCCAGCAGCTCGGGACAGGGCAATCAGCCCCAGCATTTT. Translated, it gives CASSSGQGNQPQHF. The chain couples TRBV5-8 to TRBJ1-5; TRBD1 matches at 8 bases. CDR3 length equals 14 residues. V shed 3 bases, J shed 2 bases, and the junction held 1 base outside the gene matches. Germline CDR1 and CDR2: SGHTS and YDEGEE.

The rearrangement uses TRBV4-3 and TRBJ2-5; 11 bases are shared with TRBD2. The CDR3 runs to 16 residues. V was pared by 0 bases and J by 5 bases, with 5 bases of the junction left unmatched. CDR1 and CDR2 from the germline V gene are LGHNA and YSLEER. The CDR3 loop reads CASSQDRLAGKETQYF. The DNA for the CDR3 is TGCGCCAGCAGCCAAGATCGACTAGCGGGGAAGGAGACCCAGTACTTC.

The V gene is TRBV5-4, the J gene TRBJ2-7; 7 nucleotides align to TRBD1. The V segment lost 2 bases and the J segment 3 bases; nucleotides outside the gene matches: 2. The CDR3 extends over 13 amino acids. Germline V gene data show CDR1 as SGHNT and CDR2 as YYREEE (reference sequence). The CDR3 DNA is TGTGCCAGCAGCTTCCGGACAGGCTACGAGCAGTACTTC. It encodes CASSFRTGYEQYF.

This clone was detected only once. The chain uses TRBV19 and TRBJ1-4, with D maybe TRBD1 (6 bases). Trimming left V 3 bases short and J 8 bases short, with 13 bases between. Looked up from germline, CDR1 is LNHDA and CDR2 is SQIVND (reference sequence). The CDR3 is 14 amino acids. CDR3 nucleotides: TGTGCCAGTAGTATCGGGGGCCCGGGGGAAAAACTGTTTTTT. Residues: CASSIGGPGEKLFF.

This chain connects TRBV30 to TRBJ2-7, with TRBD1 matching 9 bases. The V gene end was trimmed by 0 bases and the J gene end by 4 bases; junction bases not matched to a gene: 4. Germline loops: CDR1 GTSNPN, CDR2 SVGIG (reference sequence). The CDR3 is 14 amino acids. CDR3 DNA: TGTGCCTGGAGTGTACAGGGGGCGTCGTACGAGCAGTACTTC. Its translation is CAWSVQGASYEQYF.

The CDR3: CASSLGQRADGYTF. The CDR3 region has the DNA TGTGCCAGCAGCTTAGGGCAGAGGGCAGATGGCTACACCTTC. V gene TRBV7-9 combines with J gene TRBJ1-2, with D unclear. CDR1 and CDR2 from the germline V gene are SEHNR and FQNEAQ (reference sequence). Trimming stripped 1 base from V and 6 bases from J, with 12 bases between. This CDR3 comprises 14 residues.

The chain recombines TRBV18 with TRBJ1-3; D might be TRBD1 (6 bases). Germline-derived CDR1 and CDR2 are KGHSH and LQKENI. The CDR3 loop spans 15 amino acids. Trimming removed 0 bases at V and 7 bases at J, with 13 bases between. The CDR3 region has the DNA TGTGCCAGCTCACCACCCGGGACACATCCCAACACCATATATTTT. It translates to CASSPPGTHPNTIYF.

The CDR3 DNA reads as TGTGCCAGCAGTTGGGGCTCTAGCGGGGGGTTCACAGATACGCAGTATTTT. Protein: CASSWGSSGGFTDTQYF. The chain couples TRBV27 to TRBJ2-3, with 11 nucleotides matching TRBD2. The CDR3 is 17 residues long. J gave up 2 bases and V 4 bases, and 8 bases lay outside the gene matches. Germline V CDR1 and CDR2: MNHEY, SMNVEV (reference sequence).